This TCR beta chain derives from a study of brain T cells in children with intractable seizures. General study results and limits: Only CDR3 sequence similarity suggested viral specificity, without known HCMV serostatus.

The sample's time point: blood from clinic visit 5 months post-surgery; TSC patient then seizure free. Only cases whose brain tissue showed the highest T cell transcript signatures were sequenced. Before surgery, patients took at least one anti-epileptic drug. Repertoires were generated with immunoSEQ multiplex PCR, while TCRdb's copy carries only in-frame clones and drops some. The table has 340,000 or so clones, over 90% seen once. CDR3 length: 15 residues. CDR1 is ENHRY and CDR2 is SYGVKD in the germline V gene. V lost 0 bases to trimming and J lost 6 bases; unmatched junction nucleotides: 3. As for this clone: What it binds is unknown.

The J gene is TRBJ1-4, the V gene TRBV10-3, with 8 bases aligning to TRBD1. The sequenced sample was peripheral blood, obtained less than 6 months after surgery. This receptor was identified in a boy younger than two with tuberous sclerosis and intractable seizures. The CDR3 DNA reads TGTGCCATCAGTGAGTCCGGACAGGGAGATGAAAAACTGTTTTTT. It yields the protein CAISESGQGDEKLFF.